This T cell receptor beta chain derives from a study of regulatory T cells in long-lasting Graves disease. Study findings and constraints: Among the persistent patients, 2,500 to 3,500 public clonotypes were shared, more than the approximately 1,000 shared among new patients.

This clonotype was recorded a few times. The antigen is not known. Construction of the TCR beta libraries employed iRepertoire HTBI primers in conjunction with Arm-PCR of CDR3 regions. TCRdb re-called the multiplex PCR reads through MiXCR, storing one row per CDR3 protein. The sample consists of 450,000 to 650,000 distinct CDR3 sequences, roughly 16% of them appearing once. Time point of the sample: newly diagnosed GD, antithyroid drugs for less than 3 months. PBMC-extracted RNA yielded the TCR library. These same data were also listed under a study on T cells in Graves' hyperthyroidism and ophthalmopathy. That investigation notes: Clinical symptoms, serum thyroxine and TRAb, thyroid ultrasound and orbital computed tomography together formed the diagnostic basis. Initially, a first-round RT-PCR of the TCR CDR3 employed the HTBI primer set.

The material sequenced was peripheral blood mononuclear cells (PBMCs), taken at new diagnosis, from a patient treated with antithyroid drugs. The source is a woman aged 35 to 59 with Graves disease.

The CDR3 reads CASSFGGSDPYEQYF. The CDR3 DNA reads TGTGCCAGCAGCTTTGGGGGCTCAGACCCCTACGAGCAGTACTTC. The chain employs TRBV7-2 and TRBJ2-7; possible D gene TRBD1, 6 bases. Germline loops: CDR1 SGHTA, CDR2 FQGNSA. V lost 3 bases to trimming and J lost 2 bases, with 14 bases between them. CDR3 length equals 15 residues.